A single sample gave rise to the 16 T cell receptor beta chains below, sequenced in a study of OX40 agonist ivuxolimab in advanced cancers. Repertoires were generated with immunoSEQ multiplex PCR, while TCRdb's copy carries only in-frame clones and drops some. The table includes 75,000 to 95,000 clones, more than 80% detected once. Sequences were derived from CD4+ or CD8+ T cells sorted from blood, sampled in a trial of the OX40 agonist ivuxolimab. Receptor source: an adult with an advanced solid tumor such as melanoma, head and neck, liver or kidney cancer.

The chain uses TRBV11-2 and TRBJ2-3, with 7 bases that match TRBD1. This CDR3 is 13 amino acids long. After removal of 5 bases from V and 6 bases from J, the junction contained 5 bases not matched to a gene. Per the germline V gene, CDR1 is SGHAT and CDR2 is FQNNGV. In nucleotides, the CDR3 is TGTGCCAGCAGCGAACCACAGGGGGATACGCAGTATTTT. Translating gives CASSEPQGDTQYF.

This rearrangement joins TRBV7-9 to TRBJ1-6, with TRBD1 as a possible D gene (5 bases). The CDR3 runs 15 residues. V lost 3 bases, J lost 7 bases, and 13 bases lay in between. Looked up from germline, CDR1 is SEHNR and CDR2 is FQNEAQ (reference sequence). CDR3 coding DNA: TGTGCCAGCAGCTTGGGGGAGCGGAAAAATTCACCCCTCCACTTT. It encodes CASSLGERKNSPLHF.

The genes are TRBV28 and TRBJ2-7; D is uncertain. The CDR3 is made up of 14 amino acids. V shed 1 base and J shed 1 base, with 8 bases lying between them. Germline V gene data show CDR1 as MDHEN and CDR2 as SYDVKM. CDR3 loop: CASSLYGVSYEQYF. The DNA of the CDR3 is TGTGCCAGCAGTTTATATGGGGTTTCCTACGAGCAGTACTTC. Full variable domain (rest looked up from reference TRBV28 and TRBJ2-7): DVKVTQSSRYLVKRTGEKVFLECVQDMDHENMFWYRQDPGLGLRLIYFSYDVKMKEKGDIPEGYSVSREKKERFSLILESASTNQTSMYLCASSLYGVSYEQYFGPGTRLTVT.

This chain uses TRBV6-6 with TRBJ1-5, with D hard to call. This CDR3 has 16 residues. V dropped 4 bases and J dropped 0 bases, with 13 bases sitting between them. Germline values: CDR1 MNHNY, CDR2 SVGAGI (reference sequence). CDR3 bases: TGTGCCAGCAGTTCCCCTAACCGACATAGCAATCAGCCCCAGCATTTT. Translated: CASSSPNRHSNQPQHF.

V is TRBV19 and J is TRBJ1-5; D might be TRBD1 (6 bases). The germline V gene encodes CDR1 LNHDA and CDR2 SQIVND (reference sequence). The ends were cut back, 4 bases at V and 3 bases at J, with 13 bases in the middle. The CDR3 sequence is 15 residues long. CDR3 nucleotides: TGTGCCAGTAGTACCTTACAGGGAGTCAATCAGCCCCAGCATTTT. It yields the protein CASSTLQGVNQPQHF.

CDR3 sequence reads: CSVEDLLGLARQFF. Here the CDR3 DNA reads TGCAGCGTTGAAGATCTTTTGGGACTAGCGAGGCAGTTCTTC. This rearrangement joins TRBV29-1 to TRBJ2-1, with 10 bases aligning to TRBD2. Trimming cost V 0 bases and J 12 bases; bases outside gene matches: 8. Germline CDR1 reads SQVTM; CDR2 reads ANQGSEA. The CDR3 loop spans 14 amino acids.

V is TRBV4-2 and J is TRBJ2-3; no firm D call. V lost 0 bases to trimming and J lost 2 bases, with 12 bases between them. Germline V CDR1 and CDR2: LGHNA, YNFKEQ. The CDR3 sequence is 16 residues long. The CDR3 sequence is CASSQDMERPTDTQYF. The CDR3 bases are TGTGCCAGCAGCCAAGATATGGAGCGACCCACAGATACGCAGTATTTT.

The rearrangement uses TRBV9 and TRBJ2-3, with 7 bases lining up with TRBD2. The CDR3 totals 15 residues. J lost 1 base, V lost 0 bases, and 2 bases had no gene match. The germline V gene has CDR1 SGDLS and CDR2 YYNGEE. The CDR3 DNA is TGTGCCAGCAGCGTAGCACGGGGGGGCACAGATACGCAGTATTTT. Translation: CASSVARGGTDTQYF.

This sequence joins TRBV2 and TRBJ2-7; TRBD2 matches at 13 bases. This CDR3 region has 17 residues. From germline, CDR1 is SNHLY and CDR2 FYNNEI. V gave up 4 bases and J gave up 5 bases; unmatched junction bases: 11. DNA of the CDR3: TGTGCCAGCAGTGTTCGACTAGCGGGAGGTGTTGGCGACGAGCAGTACTTC. Amino acids: CASSVRLAGGVGDEQYF.

This rearrangement joins TRBV5-1 to TRBJ1-1, with D possibly being TRBD1 (6 bases). The CDR3 runs to 12 residues. From germline, CDR1 is SGHRS and CDR2 YFSETQ. V lost 4 bases and J 3 bases, leaving 7 bases between the germline ends. CDR3 bases: TGCGCCAGCAGCCAGGGGTACACTGAAGCTTTCTTT. This translates into CASSQGYTEAFF.

Concerning this clone itself: Within the sample, other DNA sequences also encode this same CDR3. The rearrangement uses TRBV2 and TRBJ2-6; 7 positions match TRBD1. The J segment lost 0 bases and the V segment lost 4 bases, leaving 0 bases of the junction unmatched. This CDR3 contains 15 residues. From germline, CDR1 is SNHLY and CDR2 FYNNEI. CDR3 amino acids: CASSGDSSGANVLTF. CDR3 DNA: TGTGCCAGCAGTGGGGACAGCTCTGGGGCCAACGTCCTGACTTTC.

This chain uses TRBV29-1 with TRBJ2-5; TRBD2 matches at 10 bases. Germline V gives CDR1 SQVTM, CDR2 ANQGSEA. Trimming cost V 6 bases and J 5 bases; bases outside gene matches: 9. CDR3 length equals 14 residues. The CDR3 DNA reads TGCAGCGTCCATCTAGCGGGGGCTCGTGAGACCCAGTACTTC. It yields the protein CSVHLAGARETQYF.

This chain joins TRBV5-1 and TRBJ2-2; 8 nucleotides align to TRBD1. Losses at the gene ends were 3 bases for V and 7 bases for J; bases not matched to a gene: 5. Germline CDR1 and CDR2: SGHRS and YFSETQ. The CDR3 loop spans 14 amino acids. As DNA, the CDR3 is TGCGCCAGCAGCTCTTCAGGGGGCATCGGGGAGCTGTTTTTT. Residues: CASSSSGGIGELFF.

V and J are TRBV18 and TRBJ2-2; TRBD1 matches at 7 bases. This CDR3 has 18 amino acids. J gave up 1 base and V 4 bases, and 12 bases lay outside the gene matches. Per the germline V gene, CDR1 is KGHSH and CDR2 is LQKENI. CDR3 in amino acids: CASSRSPGTDKNTGELFF. The CDR3 region has the DNA TGTGCCAGCTCACGTTCCCCCGGGACAGATAAGAACACCGGGGAGCTGTTTTTT.

V gene TRBV5-1 combines with J gene TRBJ2-1, with D perhaps given as TRBD1 or TRBD2 (7 bases each). Per the germline V gene, CDR1 is SGHRS and CDR2 is YFSETQ. Trimming removed 4 bases at V and 4 bases at J, with 21 bases between. The CDR3 totals 17 residues. The CDR3 region has the DNA TGCGCCAGCAGCCCTGATTTGACAGGGAGGGGTTACAATGAGCAGTTCTTC. It codes for CASSPDLTGRGYNEQFF.

V is TRBV9 and J is TRBJ2-3; a possible D gene is TRBD2 (6 bases). CDR1 and CDR2 from the germline V gene are SGDLS and YYNGEE. The CDR3 runs to 16 residues. Trimming cost V 7 bases and J 2 bases, with 20 bases left between them. The CDR3 protein is CASGPGRGAFTDTQYF. The CDR3 DNA reads as TGTGCCAGCGGGCCAGGGCGGGGAGCCTTCACAGATACGCAGTATTTT.